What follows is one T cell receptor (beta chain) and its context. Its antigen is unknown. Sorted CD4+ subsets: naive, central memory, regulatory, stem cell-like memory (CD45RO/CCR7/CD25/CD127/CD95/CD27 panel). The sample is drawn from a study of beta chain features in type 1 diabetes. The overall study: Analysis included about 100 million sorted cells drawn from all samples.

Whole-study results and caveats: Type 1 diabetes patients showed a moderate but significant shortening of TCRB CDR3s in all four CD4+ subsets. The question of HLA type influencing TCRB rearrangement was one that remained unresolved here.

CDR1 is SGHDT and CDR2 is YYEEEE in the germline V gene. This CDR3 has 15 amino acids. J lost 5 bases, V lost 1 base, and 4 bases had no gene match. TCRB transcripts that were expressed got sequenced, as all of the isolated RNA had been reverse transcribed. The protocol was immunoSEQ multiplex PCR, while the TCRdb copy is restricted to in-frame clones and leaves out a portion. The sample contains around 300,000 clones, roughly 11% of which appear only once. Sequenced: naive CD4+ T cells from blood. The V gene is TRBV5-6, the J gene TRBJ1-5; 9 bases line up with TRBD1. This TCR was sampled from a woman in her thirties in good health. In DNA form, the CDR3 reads TGTGCCAGCAGCTTGTCCGGGACAGGGTATCAGCCCCAGCATTTT. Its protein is CASSLSGTGYQPQHF. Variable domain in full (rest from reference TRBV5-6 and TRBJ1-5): DAGVTQSPTHLIKTRGQQVTLRCSPKSGHDTVSWYQQALGQGPQFIFQYYEEEERQRGNFPDRFSGHQFPNYSSELNVNALLLGDSALYLCASSLSGTGYQPQHFGDGTRLSIL.